This TCR beta chain came from a study of T cell responses to AZD1222 COVID-19 vaccine. Study results and caveats: Nearly half of spike-specific TCRs reportedly go after variant regions that carry no mutations.

Comment on this clone: Its antigen is undetermined.

This CDR3 contains 13 residues. The germline V and J ends were trimmed by 4 bases and 7 bases, with 11 bases remaining between them. Germline CDR1 reads SGHDN; CDR2 reads FVKESK. Libraries were prepared by immunoSEQ multiplex PCR; TCRdb keeps only in-frame clonotypes and omits some of them. Among roughly 84,000 clones listed, nearly 90% were seen once. The chain joins TRBV14 to TRBJ2-1, with D possibly matching TRBD1 (5 bases). Sequencing used peripheral blood, obtained on day 0 of AZD1222 vaccination. The sequence came from an adult in good health. The CDR3 DNA follows: TGTGCCAGCAGCCCGACAGTTGTAAATGAGCAGTTCTTC. Residues: CASSPTVVNEQFF.